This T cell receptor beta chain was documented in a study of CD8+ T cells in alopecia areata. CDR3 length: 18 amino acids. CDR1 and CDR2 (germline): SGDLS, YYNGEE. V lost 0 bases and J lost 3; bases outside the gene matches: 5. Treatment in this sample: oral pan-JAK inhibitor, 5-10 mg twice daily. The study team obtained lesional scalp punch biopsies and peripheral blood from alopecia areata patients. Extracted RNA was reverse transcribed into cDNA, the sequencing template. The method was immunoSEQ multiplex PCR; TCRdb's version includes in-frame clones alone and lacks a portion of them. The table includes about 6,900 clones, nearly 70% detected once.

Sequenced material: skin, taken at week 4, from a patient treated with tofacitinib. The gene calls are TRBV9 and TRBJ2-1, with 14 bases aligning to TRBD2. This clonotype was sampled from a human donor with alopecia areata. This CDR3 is CASSVVPGLAGVYNEQFF. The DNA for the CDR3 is TGTGCCAGCAGCGTAGTTCCGGGACTAGCGGGGGTCTACAATGAGCAGTTCTTC.